One TCR beta chain is described in this entry. This specimen belongs to a study of cytomegalovirus exposure and HLA in healthy donors. PCR amplification relied on 60 Vbeta primers (plus 13 Jbeta primers). Assay: immunoSEQ multiplex PCR; the TCRdb copy retains only in-frame clones and omits some. This repertoire shows some 150,000 clones, approximately 80% found once; its top ten account for 1.5% to 2.5%. Germline V gene sequence: CDR1 MDHEN, CDR2 SYDVKM. J was trimmed by 0 bases and V by 0 bases; bases with no gene match: 11. This CDR3 contains 19 residues. Input material: PBMCs. The V call is TRBV28, the J call TRBJ2-3; 8 nucleotides agree with TRBD2. The TCR was taken from a woman aged 40 to 50 in good health and CMV-seronegative. The CDR3 sequence is CASSLWELAEVSSTDTQYF. Written as DNA, the CDR3 is TGTGCCAGCAGTTTATGGGAACTAGCGGAGGTTTCTAGCACAGATACGCAGTATTTT. Full variable domain (missing parts from reference TRBV28 and TRBJ2-3): DVKVTQSSRYLVKRTGEKVFLECVQDMDHENMFWYRQDPGLGLRLIYFSYDVKMKEKGDIPEGYSVSREKKERFSLILESASTNQTSMYLCASSLWELAEVSSTDTQYFGPGTRLTVL.